This TCR beta chain was captured in a study of early stage breast cancer tumors. Only in-frame clones appear in the TCRdb table, and some are missing; sequencing was by immunoSEQ multiplex PCR. The table shows around 78,000 clones, with 79% occurring only once. Study outcomes and limitations: Chain pairing and CD4, CD8 or FOXP3 expression were not captured.

The CDR3 is 14 residues long. Trimming pared 5 bases from V and 4 bases from J, leaving 15 bases between. Germline V gene lookup returns CDR1 MDHEN and CDR2 SYDVKM. Notes on this clone: Antigen unknown.

Sequenced: blood. The source is a person aged 55 to 70 with breast cancer. This chain links TRBV28 with TRBJ2-7; D may be TRBD1 (5 bases). The CDR3 region has the DNA TGTGCCAGCAGTAGAGCAGGGTTTAGATACGAGCAGTACTTC. Protein sequence: CASSRAGFRYEQYF.